These T cell receptor beta chains were read from a single sample in a study of patients and donors after allogeneic stem cell transplantation. Using its own MiXCR run on the RT-PCR reads, TCRdb lists one record per CDR3 protein. The repertoire holds approximately 200,000 distinct CDR3 sequences, over 12% seen once, with around 10% in the top ten. The sequencing input was blood, either unsorted or a sorted T cell fraction (not recorded which). These receptor sequences come from a human donor who was either an allogeneic HSCT recipient or a stem cell or donor lymphocyte infusion donor (not recorded which). It is not recorded whose cells these are; they may come from a transplant donor. The CDR3 runs from the conserved cysteine through the conserved F or W. A D gene is named only where the DNA matches it firmly. The size field is filled for only some rows; it gives once, few, many or a size class.

TRBD1 | TRBJ1-1 | . | TRBV30 | TGTGCCTCCCTCGGACAGGGAGAGATCTTT | CASLGQGEIF
TRBD2 | TRBJ2-1 | many | TRBV20-1 | TGCAGTGCTAGAGATTATACTAGCGGGGGAAGCTCCTACAATGAGCAGTTCTTC | CSARDYTSGGSSYNEQFF
TRBD2 | TRBJ2-5 | . | TRBV5-6 | TGTGCCAGCAGCTTGGATCAAGCGGGAGAGGTTGAGACCCAGTACTTC | CASSLDQAGEVETQYF
. | TRBJ2-3 | few | TRBV29-1 | TGCAGCGTCGCCAAGGCAGATACGCAGTATTTT | CSVAKADTQYF
. | TRBJ2-7 | few | TRBV29-1 | TGCAGCGTCCAGGGAGAGGTCCAAAGCGAGCAGTACTTC | CSVQGEVQSEQYF
. | TRBJ2-2 | . | TRBV12-3/TRBV12-4 | TGTGCCAGCAGTTTAGAACCAGACACCGGGGAGCTGTTTTTT | CASSLEPDTGELFF
TRBD1 | TRBJ1-2 | many | TRBV15 | TGTGCCACCAGCAGAGACAGGGGGCAGTATGGCTACACCTTC | CATSRDRGQYGYTF
TRBD1 | TRBJ1-1 | . | TRBV20-1 | TGCAGTGTCCGTTGGCAGGGGGCGACTGAAGCTTTCTTT | CSVRWQGATEAFF
TRBD1 | TRBJ1-3 | many | TRBV11-2 | TGTGCCAGCAGCCTACAGGGGGCTAGGGGAAACACCATATATTTT | CASSLQGARGNTIYF
. | TRBJ2-7 | . | TRBV11-2 | TGTGCCAGCAGCTTAGAATTGACGGGGGACGATATTTCGGGCGAGCAGTACTTC | CASSLELTGDDISGEQYF
. | TRBJ2-2 | . | TRBV2 | TGTGCCAGTGATAAGGGGCAGACGAATACCGGGGAGCTGTTTTTT | CASDKGQTNTGELFF
. | TRBJ2-3 | . | TRBV4-3 | TGCGCCAGCAGCCAAGATCGGACAGTTGATACGCAGTATTTT | CASSQDRTVDTQYF
. | TRBJ2-2 | few | TRBV18 | TGTGCCAGCTCACCGCTGCCACAGGGAGGAACCGGGGAGCTGTTTTTT | CASSPLPQGGTGELFF
. | TRBJ1-2 | . | TRBV30 | TGTGCCTGGAGTCCACTGGGGGCAGGGGTTGGCTACACCTTC | CAWSPLGAGVGYTF
. | TRBJ2-2 | few | TRBV5-1 | TGCGCCAGCAGCTTGGAGTTCTACGGAGGGAACACCGGGGAGCTGTTTTTT | CASSLEFYGGNTGELFF
. | TRBJ2-2 | many | TRBV5-1 | TGCGCCAGCAGCCCCAAATACACCGGGGAGCTGTTTTTT | CASSPKYTGELFF
. | TRBJ2-2 | many | TRBV6-5 | TGTGCCGGGGGGGCGCGTGGCGGGGAGCTGTTTTTT | CAGGARGGELFF
. | TRBJ1-2 | few | TRBV4-3 | TGCGCCAGCAGCCAAGATTACGCCGTCGGAGCTAGCTATGGCTACACCTTC | CASSQDYAVGASYGYTF
. | TRBJ1-1 | . | TRBV5-6 | TGTGCCAGCAGCCGTATTCAGCCTTCTGAAGCTTTCTTT | CASSRIQPSEAFF
. | TRBJ2-1 | few | TRBV29-1 | TGCAGCGCGGACGAGGACTTCTACAATGAGCAGTTCTTC | CSADEDFYNEQFF
. | TRBJ1-5 | few | TRBV7-6 | TGTGCCAGCAGCTCCACAGGGCTCGGACAGCCCCAGCATTTT | CASSSTGLGQPQHF
TRBD2 | TRBJ2-1 | few | TRBV3-1 | TGTGCCAGCAGCCCGGGACTAGCGGGGGGGCCCTTCTCGGGAGAGCAGTTCTTC | CASSPGLAGGPFSGEQFF
TRBD2 | TRBJ2-7 | . | TRBV4-1 | TGCGCCAGCAGCCAGCCGACTAGCGGGGTCTACGAGCAGTACTTC | CASSQPTSGVYEQYF
. | TRBJ2-5 | few | TRBV11-2 | TGTGCCAGCAGCTTAGTCGGCGGCAGGGGCGGAGAGACCCAGTACTTC | CASSLVGGRGGETQYF
. | TRBJ2-7 | few | TRBV5-1 | TGCGCCAGCAGCTCCCACAGGGCAGAGGGTAACGAGCAGTACTTC | CASSSHRAEGNEQYF
. | TRBJ1-2 | . | TRBV12-3/TRBV12-4 | TGTGCCAGCGGAAAGTGGGCTAATGGCTACACCTTC | CASGKWANGYTF
. | TRBJ2-7 | few | TRBV10-3 | TGTGCCATCAGTGAGAGGGCATTCTACGAGCAGTACTTC | CAISERAFYEQYF
. | TRBJ2-7 | many | TRBV20-1 | TGCAGTGCTAAGTGGGTTGATGCAACGGGGGAGCAGTACTTC | CSAKWVDATGEQYF
TRBD1 | TRBJ2-7 | few | TRBV12-3/TRBV12-4 | TGTGCCAGCAGGATGCTGACAGGGTCCTACGAGCAGTACTTC | CASRMLTGSYEQYF
. | TRBJ1-3 | few | TRBV20-1 | TGCAGTGCACATAGGGGAAACACCATATATTTT | CSAHRGNTIYF
. | TRBJ1-1 | . | TRBV7-2 | TGTGCCAGCAGCTTAGAAGGGGAGAACACTGAAGCTTTCTTT | CASSLEGENTEAFF
. | TRBJ2-3 | . | TRBV29-1 | TGCAGCGTTATGACGGCCCGAAGCACAGATACGCAGTATTTT | CSVMTARSTDTQYF
TRBD1 | TRBJ2-7 | few | TRBV7-6 | TGTGCCAGCAGCCAAGCAGGGGGTTTGGAGCAGTACTTC | CASSQAGGLEQYF
. | TRBJ2-1 | few | TRBV15 | TGTGCCACCCGCCATTCAGGGAGCTCCTACAATGAGCAGTTCTTC | CATRHSGSSYNEQFF
TRBD2 | TRBJ2-7 | . | TRBV5-1 | TGCGCCAGCGCCCCGGGACTAGCGGGACGGGAGCAGTACTTC | CASAPGLAGREQYF
. | TRBJ1-1 | medium-sized | TRBV18 | TGTGCCAGCTCACCACACGTGAACACTGAAGCTTTCTTT | CASSPHVNTEAFF
. | TRBJ2-5 | few | TRBV12-3/TRBV12-4 | TGTGCCAGCAGTGTGCGAGGAGGGGGGACCCAGTACTTC | CASSVRGGGTQYF
. | TRBJ1-5 | . | TRBV2 | TGTGCCAGAAGTGAAAGGGGAAATCAGCCCCAGCATTTT | CARSERGNQPQHF
. | TRBJ2-3 | . | TRBV6-2/TRBV6-3 | TGTGCCAGCACTTGGGCGGCGGACAAAGATACGCAGTATTTT | CASTWAADKDTQYF
. | TRBJ2-2 | . | TRBV24-1 | TGTGCCACCAGCCGTGAAGTCGGGGAGCTGTTTTTT | CATSREVGELFF
TRBD2 | TRBJ2-1 | . | TRBV6-2/TRBV6-3 | TGTGCCAGCAGTTACATAATCGGGGGGGCCCAATACAATGAGCAGTTCTTC | CASSYIIGGAQYNEQFF
TRBD1 | TRBJ1-4 | few | TRBV18 | TGTGCCAGCTCGCTTACCGGTATAGGGGGCCGGATCGGTGAAAAACTGTTTTTT | CASSLTGIGGRIGEKLFF